This TCR beta chain was found in a study of T-cell memory formation after mild COVID-19. Study-level findings and limits: CD4+ contracting clones were mainly CM and EM; CD8+ ones, EMRA. The authors left the SARS-CoV-2 specificity of second-wave clones peaking on day 37 unconfirmed. Researchers found some responding clones in pre-infection memory, a sign that cross-reactive memory joined.

This clonotype appeared a few times. Its antigen is not identified. Germline values: CDR1 SGHRS, CDR2 YFSETQ. The CDR3 runs 16 residues. The V and J ends lost 5 bases and 2 bases, in that order; junction bases with no gene match: 7. TCRdb re-called the 5' RACE reads through MiXCR, storing one row per CDR3 protein. The sample comprises 150,000 to 200,000 distinct CDR3 sequences, roughly a third of which are singletons, and 12% rests with the top ten. The sample consisted of PBMCs or a T cell subset sorted from them (not recorded which). This clonotype originated in an adult woman who had mild COVID-19 (a few samples of this study predate the infection). Cell type and time point are not known. The V and J genes are TRBV5-1 and TRBJ2-2, with 9 bases lining up with TRBD1. The CDR3 sequence is CASRHTGGANTGELFF. The CDR3 bases are TGCGCCAGCAGGCATACAGGGGGCGCAAACACCGGGGAGCTGTTTTTT.